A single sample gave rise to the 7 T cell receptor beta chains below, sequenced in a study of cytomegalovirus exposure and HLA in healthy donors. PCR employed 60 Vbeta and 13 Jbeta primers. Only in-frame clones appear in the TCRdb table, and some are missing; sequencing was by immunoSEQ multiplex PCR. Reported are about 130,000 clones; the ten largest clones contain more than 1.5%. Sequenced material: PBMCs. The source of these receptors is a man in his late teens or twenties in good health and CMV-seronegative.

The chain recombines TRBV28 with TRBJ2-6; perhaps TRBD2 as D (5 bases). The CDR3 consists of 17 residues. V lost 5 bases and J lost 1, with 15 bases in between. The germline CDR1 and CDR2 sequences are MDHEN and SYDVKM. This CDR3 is CASSTIPDWSGANVLTF. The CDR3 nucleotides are TGTGCCAGCAGTACAATCCCGGACTGGTCTGGGGCCAACGTCCTGACTTTC.

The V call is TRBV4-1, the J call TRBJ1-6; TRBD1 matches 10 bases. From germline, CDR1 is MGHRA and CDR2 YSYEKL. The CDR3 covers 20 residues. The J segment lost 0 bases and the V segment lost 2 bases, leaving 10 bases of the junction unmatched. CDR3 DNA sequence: TGCGCCAGCAGCCAATCTATACCGGGACAGGGGTACTCCTATAATTCACCCCTCCACTTT. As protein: CASSQSIPGQGYSYNSPLHF.

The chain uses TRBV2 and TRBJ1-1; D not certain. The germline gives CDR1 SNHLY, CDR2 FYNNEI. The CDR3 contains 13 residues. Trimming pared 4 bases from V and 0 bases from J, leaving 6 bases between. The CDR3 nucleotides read TGTGCCAGCAGTGGACATATGAACACTGAAGCTTTCTTT. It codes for CASSGHMNTEAFF.

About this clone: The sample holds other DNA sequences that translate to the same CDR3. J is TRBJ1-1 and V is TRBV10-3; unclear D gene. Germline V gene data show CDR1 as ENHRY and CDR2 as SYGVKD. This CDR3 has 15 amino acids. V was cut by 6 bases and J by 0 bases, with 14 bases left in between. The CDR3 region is CAISEARGLNTEAFF. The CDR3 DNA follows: TGTGCCATCAGCGAGGCTCGAGGCTTGAACACTGAAGCTTTCTTT.

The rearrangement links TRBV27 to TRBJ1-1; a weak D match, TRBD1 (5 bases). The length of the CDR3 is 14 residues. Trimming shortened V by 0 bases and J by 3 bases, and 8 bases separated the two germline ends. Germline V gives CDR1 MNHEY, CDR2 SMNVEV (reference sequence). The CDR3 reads CASSLSSGYTEAFF. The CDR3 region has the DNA TGTGCCAGCAGTTTATCATCAGGGTACACTGAAGCTTTCTTT.

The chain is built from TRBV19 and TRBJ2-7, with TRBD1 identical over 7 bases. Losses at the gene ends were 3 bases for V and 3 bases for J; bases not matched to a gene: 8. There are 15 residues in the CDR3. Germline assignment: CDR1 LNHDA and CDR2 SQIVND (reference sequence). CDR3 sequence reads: CASSIYRDSYYEQYF. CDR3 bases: TGTGCCAGTAGTATCTACCGGGACAGCTACTACGAGCAGTACTTC. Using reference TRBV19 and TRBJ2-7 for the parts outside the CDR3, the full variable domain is DGGITQSPKYLFRKEGQNVTLSCEQNLNHDAMYWYRQDPGQGLRLIYYSQIVNDFQKGDIAEGYSVSREKKESFPLTVTSAQKNPTAFYLCASSIYRDSYYEQYFGPGTRLTVT.

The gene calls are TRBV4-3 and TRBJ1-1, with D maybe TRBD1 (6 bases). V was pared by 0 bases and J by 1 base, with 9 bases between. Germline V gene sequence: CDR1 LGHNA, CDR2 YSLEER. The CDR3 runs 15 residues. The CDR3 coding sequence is TGCGCCAGCAGCCAAGACATGGACAGGAACACTGAAGCTTTCTTT. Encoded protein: CASSQDMDRNTEAFF.